Shown below are 2 T cell receptor beta chains from a single sample sequenced in a study of cytomegalovirus exposure and HLA in healthy donors. The PCR had 60 Vbeta and 13 Jbeta primers. TCRdb keeps only in-frame clones here, not all; method: immunoSEQ multiplex PCR. The table has 100,000 or so clones, around four fifths seen once. Sequencing was carried out using PBMCs. The receptors here all came from a man aged 40-55 years in good health and CMV-seronegative.

Only one count was recorded for this clone. This chain links TRBV5-6 with TRBJ1-2; unclear D gene. V dropped 3 bases and J dropped 4 bases, with 16 bases sitting between them. Per the germline V gene, CDR1 is SGHDT and CDR2 is YYEEEE. The CDR3 has 15 amino acids. CDR3 loop: CASSYLLEFGYGYTF. The CDR3 nucleotides read TGTGCCAGCAGCTACCTACTAGAGTTCGGCTATGGCTACACCTTC.

This clone showed up just a few times. V gene TRBV28 combines with J gene TRBJ2-7; no definite D call. CDR3 length: 12 residues. The V end lost 3 bases, the J end lost 6 bases, and 9 bases lay between the germline ends. CDR1 and CDR2 from the germline V gene are MDHEN and SYDVKM. The CDR3: CASSLLGGEQYF. DNA for the CDR3: TGTGCCAGCAGTTTGCTCGGCGGCGAGCAGTACTTC. The variable domain in full, with the rest retrieved from reference TRBV28 and TRBJ2-7, is DVKVTQSSRYLVKRTGEKVFLECVQDMDHENMFWYRQDPGLGLRLIYFSYDVKMKEKGDIPEGYSVSREKKERFSLILESASTNQTSMYLCASSLLGGEQYFGPGTRLTVT.